Below are 17 T cell receptor beta chains sequenced from a single sample in a study of blood T cell repertoires in COVID-19. Here immunoSEQ multiplex PCR was the method, and the copy in TCRdb shows in-frame clones only, minus some. The sample carries 200,000 or so clones, more than 75% recorded once. The specimen sequenced was PBMCs or T cells enriched from blood (not recorded which). All receptors come from a young man in a cohort exposed to, infected with or recovered from COVID-19 (not recorded which).

V usage is TRBV3-1 (or the pseudogene TRBV3-2) and J usage is TRBJ2-5; TRBD2 matches at 15 bases. Per germline, CDR1 LGHDT and CDR2 YNNKEL (reference sequence). V dropped 0 bases and J dropped 1; count of bases not matched to a gene: 9. CDR3 size: 20 residues. CDR3 in DNA: TGTGCCAGCAGCCAAGATCCTGGACTAGCGGGAGGGCTGACCCAAGAGACCCAGTACTTC. Protein sequence: CASSQDPGLAGGLTQETQYF.

This chain connects TRBV3-1 (or the pseudogene TRBV3-2) to TRBJ1-4; D is perhaps TRBD1 (6 bases). The V and J ends lost 2 bases and 6 bases respectively, with 13 bases between them. CDR3 size: 15 residues. The V gene's germline CDR1 is LGHDT and CDR2 YNNKEL (reference sequence). CDR3 bases: TGTGCCAGCAGCCAAAGGGGGACATCCGATGAAAAACTGTTTTTT. This sequence encodes CASSQRGTSDEKLFF.

The sample holds one count of this clone. The J gene is TRBJ1-2, the V gene TRBV10-3; D may be TRBD1 (5 bases). Germline lookup yields CDR1 ENHRY and CDR2 SYGVKD. This CDR3 contains 14 residues. V was cut by 7 bases and J by 2 bases, with 14 bases left in between. CDR3 region: CAIIGAESNYGYTF. The CDR3 nucleotides are TGTGCCATCATTGGGGCCGAGTCCAACTATGGCTACACCTTC.

CDR3 residues: CASSLYGQGAYEQYF. The CDR3 DNA is TGTGCCAGCAGCTTATATGGACAGGGAGCCTACGAGCAGTACTTC. The genes are TRBV7-9 and TRBJ2-7; 8 bases map to TRBD1. The CDR3 extends over 15 amino acids. The V gene's germline CDR1 is SEHNR and CDR2 FQNEAQ (reference sequence). J gave up 2 bases and V 2 bases, and 5 bases lay outside the gene matches. Based on the CDR3 plus reference TRBV7-9 and TRBJ2-7, the full variable domain is DTGVSQNPRHKITKRGQNVTFRCDPISEHNRLYWYRQTLGQGPEFLTYFQNEAQLEKSRLLSDRFSAERPKGSFSTLEIQRTEQGDSAMYLCASSLYGQGAYEQYFGPGTRLTVT.

The rearrangement links TRBV5-1 to TRBJ1-2; 9 nucleotides align to TRBD1. The CDR3 extends over 14 amino acids. Unmatched junction bases numbered 3, after V lost 3 bases and J lost 3 bases. The germline V gene encodes CDR1 SGHRS and CDR2 YFSETQ. This CDR3 reads CASSSGQGYYGYTF. CDR3 in DNA: TGCGCCAGCAGCTCGGGACAGGGCTACTATGGCTACACCTTC. The whole variable domain, remainder taken from reference TRBV5-1 and TRBJ1-2, is KAGVTQTPRYLIKTRGQQVTLSCSPISGHRSVSWYQQTPGQGLQFLFEYFSETQRNKGNFPGRFSGRQFSNSRSEMNVSTLELGDSALYLCASSSGQGYYGYTFGSGTRLTVV.

The CDR3 sequence: CATSDRGTNYGYTF. For the CDR3, the DNA is TGTGCCACCAGTGACAGGGGAACTAACTATGGCTACACCTTC. The chain carries TRBV24-1 and TRBJ1-2; D is possibly TRBD1 (6 bases). Germline CDR1 and CDR2: KGHDR and SFDVKD. Trimming removed 4 bases at V and 0 bases at J, with 8 bases between. The CDR3 is 14 residues long.

In its sample, this clone was seen a few times. The chain uses TRBV7-3 and TRBJ2-1, with 11 nucleotides matching TRBD1. Per the germline V gene, CDR1 is SGHTA and CDR2 is FQGTGA. The CDR3 contains 14 residues. V dropped 5 bases and J dropped 8; count of bases not matched to a gene: 5. The CDR3 DNA sequence: TGTGCCAGCAGCCGGGACAGGGGGGGCCATGAGCAGTTCTTC. This gives the protein CASSRDRGGHEQFF.

This chain connects TRBV28 to TRBJ1-1; 8 bases are shared with TRBD1. Trimming removed 6 bases from V and 8 bases from J; junction bases left unmatched: 5. This CDR3 region has 12 residues. CDR1 is MDHEN, CDR2 SYDVKM, per germline. CDR3 nucleotide sequence: TGTGCCAGCAGAATAGGGACAGGAGAAGCTTTCTTT. It encodes CASRIGTGEAFF. The full variable domain, rest sourced from reference TRBV28 and TRBJ1-1, is DVKVTQSSRYLVKRTGEKVFLECVQDMDHENMFWYRQDPGLGLRLIYFSYDVKMKEKGDIPEGYSVSREKKERFSLILESASTNQTSMYLCASRIGTGEAFFGQGTRLTVV.

The chain links TRBV2 to TRBJ1-5, with TRBD1 matching 10 bases. The V gene end was trimmed by 3 bases and the J gene end by 6 bases; junction bases not matched to a gene: 2. Germline V lookup: CDR1 SNHLY, CDR2 FYNNEI. The length of the CDR3 is 14 residues. CDR3 region: CASSDDRGPQPQHF. The CDR3 nucleotides are TGTGCCAGCAGTGACGACAGGGGGCCTCAGCCCCAGCATTTT. Full variable domain (outside the CDR3, taken from reference TRBV2 and TRBJ1-5): EPEVTQTPSHQVTQMGQEVILRCVPISNHLYFYWYRQILGQKVEFLVSFYNNEISEKSEIFDDQFSVERPDGSNFTLKIRSTKLEDSAMYFCASSDDRGPQPQHFGDGTRLSIL.

The CDR3 loop is CASSTQAGADTGELFF. CDR3 bases: TGTGCCAGCAGCACACAAGCGGGAGCGGATACCGGGGAGCTGTTTTTT. The chain couples TRBV11-3 to TRBJ2-2; 8 bases are shared with TRBD2. The CDR3 consists of 16 residues. J gave up 5 bases and V 5 bases, and 10 bases lay outside the gene matches. CDR1 is SGHNT, CDR2 YENEEA, per germline.

The chain combines TRBV5-4 with TRBJ2-1; D gene unclear. V lost 0 bases to trimming and J lost 9 bases, with 10 bases between them. The CDR3 spans 13 residues. The germline V gene encodes CDR1 SGHNT and CDR2 YYREEE (reference sequence). This CDR3 is CASSLDRSGEQFF. Here the CDR3 DNA reads TGTGCCAGCAGCTTGGACCGATCGGGTGAGCAGTTCTTC.

The V and J genes are TRBV18 and TRBJ1-3; D is possibly TRBD1 (5 bases). CDR1 is KGHSH and CDR2 is LQKENI in the germline V gene. Trimming pared 4 bases from V and 2 bases from J, leaving 21 bases between. This CDR3 contains 18 residues. CDR3 in DNA: TGTGCCAGCTCACGGAGGCTCCAGGGAGGGGACGCTGGAAACACCATATATTTT. Translated, it gives CASSRRLQGGDAGNTIYF.

The rearrangement joins TRBV4-1 to TRBJ2-1; 11 bases fit TRBD2. The junction had 8 bases not matched to a gene; V was cut back by 2 bases and J by 8 bases. In germline, CDR1 is MGHRA, CDR2 YSYEKL. The CDR3 consists of 16 residues. The CDR3 reads CASSQLLAGGVYEQFF. For the CDR3, the DNA is TGCGCCAGCAGCCAACTCCTAGCGGGAGGTGTCTATGAGCAGTTCTTC.

This clone showed up just a few times. The chain combines TRBV7-3 with TRBJ2-2; D unclear. The V end was cut by 3 bases, the J end by 3 bases, with 5 bases between. The V gene's germline CDR1 is SGHTA and CDR2 FQGTGA. The CDR3 is 13 residues long. CDR3 coding DNA: TGTGCCAGCAGCTTTAGTGACACCGGGGAGCTGTTTTTT. Its protein is CASSFSDTGELFF.

This sequence joins TRBV3-1 (or the pseudogene TRBV3-2) and TRBJ1-2, with D tentatively TRBD1 (5 bases). Trimming stripped 0 bases from V and 3 bases from J, with 11 bases between. Germline-derived CDR1 and CDR2 are LGHDT and YNNKEL (reference sequence). The CDR3 extends over 15 amino acids. DNA for the CDR3: TGTGCCAGCAGCCAAGAGAGAGCGGGGGACTATGGCTACACCTTC. Its protein product is CASSQERAGDYGYTF.

This sequence joins TRBV3-1 (or the pseudogene TRBV3-2) and TRBJ2-7; D might be TRBD2 (6 bases). The germline V gene encodes CDR1 LGHDT and CDR2 YNNKEL (reference sequence). This CDR3 contains 15 residues. V shed 1 base and J shed 6 bases, with 16 bases lying between them. CDR3 nucleotides: TGTGCCAGCAGCCAAGTTCGGGAGTACTGGGTCGAGCAGTACTTC. Protein: CASSQVREYWVEQYF.

The CDR3 bases are TGTGCCAGCAGCGAAGGGGGTTGGACTGAAGCTTTCTTT. Translated, it gives CASSEGGWTEAFF. The chain carries TRBV11-2 and TRBJ1-1, with D tentatively TRBD1 (6 bases). Trimming shortened V by 5 bases and J by 5 bases, and 12 bases separated the two germline ends. Germline V gene data show CDR1 as SGHAT and CDR2 as FQNNGV. This CDR3 contains 13 residues. Full variable domain (outside the CDR3, taken from reference TRBV11-2 and TRBJ1-1): EAGVAQSPRYKIIEKRQSVAFWCNPISGHATLYWYQQILGQGPKLLIQFQNNGVVDDSQLPKDRFSAERLKGVDSTLKIQPAKLEDSAVYLCASSEGGWTEAFFGQGTRLTVV.